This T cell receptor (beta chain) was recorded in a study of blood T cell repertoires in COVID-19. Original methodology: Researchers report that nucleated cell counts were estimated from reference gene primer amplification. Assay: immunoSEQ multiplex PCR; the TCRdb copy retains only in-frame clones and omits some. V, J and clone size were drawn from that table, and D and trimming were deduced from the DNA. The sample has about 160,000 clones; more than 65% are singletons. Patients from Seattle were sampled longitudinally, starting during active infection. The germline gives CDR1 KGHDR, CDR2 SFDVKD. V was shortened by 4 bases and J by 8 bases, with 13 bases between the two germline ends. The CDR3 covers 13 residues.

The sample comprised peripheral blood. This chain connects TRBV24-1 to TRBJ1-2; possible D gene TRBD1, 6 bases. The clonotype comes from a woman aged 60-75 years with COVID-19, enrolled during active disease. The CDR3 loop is CATSELGAGGYTF. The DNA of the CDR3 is TGTGCCACCAGTGAACTGGGGGCTGGAGGCTACACCTTC.